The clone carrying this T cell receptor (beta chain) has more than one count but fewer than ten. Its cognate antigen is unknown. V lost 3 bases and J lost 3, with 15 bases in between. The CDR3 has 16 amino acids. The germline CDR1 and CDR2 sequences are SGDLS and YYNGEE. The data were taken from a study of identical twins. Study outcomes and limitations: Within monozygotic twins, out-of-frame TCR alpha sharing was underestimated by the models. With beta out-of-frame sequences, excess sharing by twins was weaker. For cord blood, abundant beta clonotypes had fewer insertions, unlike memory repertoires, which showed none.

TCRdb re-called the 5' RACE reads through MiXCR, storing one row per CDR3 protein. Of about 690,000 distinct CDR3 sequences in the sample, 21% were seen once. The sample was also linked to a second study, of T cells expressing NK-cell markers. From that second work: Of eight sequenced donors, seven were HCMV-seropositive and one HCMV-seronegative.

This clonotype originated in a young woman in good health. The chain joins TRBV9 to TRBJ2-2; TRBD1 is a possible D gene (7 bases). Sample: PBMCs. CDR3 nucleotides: TGTGCCAGCAGCGCCCAGGGGGGTCGGTACACCGGGGAGCTGTTTTTT. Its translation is CASSAQGGRYTGELFF.